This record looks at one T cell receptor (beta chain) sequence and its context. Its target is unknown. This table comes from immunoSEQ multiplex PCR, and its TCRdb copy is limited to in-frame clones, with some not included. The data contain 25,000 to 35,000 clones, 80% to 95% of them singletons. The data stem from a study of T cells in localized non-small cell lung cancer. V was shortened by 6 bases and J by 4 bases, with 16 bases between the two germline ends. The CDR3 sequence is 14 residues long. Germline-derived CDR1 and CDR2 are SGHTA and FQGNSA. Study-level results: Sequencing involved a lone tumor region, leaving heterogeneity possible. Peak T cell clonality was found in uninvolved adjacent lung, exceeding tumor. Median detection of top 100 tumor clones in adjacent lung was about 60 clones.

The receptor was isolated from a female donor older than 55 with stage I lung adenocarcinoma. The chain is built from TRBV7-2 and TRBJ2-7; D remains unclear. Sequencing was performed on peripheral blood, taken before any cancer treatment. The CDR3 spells CASSRLLGPYEQYF. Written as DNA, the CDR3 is TGTGCCAGCAGTCGACTCTTAGGACCGTACGAGCAGTACTTC.